This TCR beta chain was profiled in a study of shared clonotypes between healthy human individuals. Study-wide context: The donors, a couple of women and a few men, were aged 18 to 49.

Germline CDR1 and CDR2: LGHNA and YNFKEQ. This CDR3 spans 15 amino acids. Trimming at V came to 0 bases and at J to 9 bases, leaving 7 bases not matched to a gene. Findings and caveats of the study: A limitation of the genetic and exposure-history diversity represented arose from few donors.

The repertoire was sequenced with immunoSEQ multiplex PCR; TCRdb's copy has only in-frame clones and lacks some. The sample has over 400,000 clones, around 80% seen once. Worth noting for this clone: Its target is not known.

The V gene is TRBV4-2, the J gene TRBJ2-7, with 11 bases fitting TRBD2. Sequencing was done on a sample of PBMCs. The clonotype was recovered from a woman in her 40s in good health. Some clones in this sample may be carry-over from other donors' samples. The DNA for the CDR3 is TGTGCCAGCAGCCAAGAGTCTAGCGGGAGGATCGTGCAGTACTTC. It codes for CASSQESSGRIVQYF.